The clone carrying this T cell receptor beta chain was counted a few times. What it binds is not known. This sample stems from a study of beta chain features in type 1 diabetes. V lost 6 bases and J lost 8, with 18 bases in between. CDR3 size: 14 residues. Per the germline V gene, CDR1 is MNHEY and CDR2 is SVGAGI. Each of the sorted populations had a purity greater than 98%. Study-wide results and caveats: It was among patients, rather than healthy donors, that naive, central memory and Treg TCRB repertoires appeared more similar. TCRB CDR3s were moderately but significantly shorter in Type 1 diabetes patients in all four CD4+ subsets.

Expressed TCRB transcripts were sequenced, since all the RNA that had been isolated was reverse transcribed. Clones were sequenced by immunoSEQ multiplex PCR, and TCRdb holds only the in-frame ones, with some missing. Among under 200,000 clones listed, 7.5% to 9.5% were seen once. The chain joins TRBV6-5 to TRBJ2-3; perhaps TRBD1 as D (7 bases). The TCR was taken from a woman between 18 and 30 years old with type 1 diabetes. The specimen sequenced was central memory CD4+ T cells from blood. The CDR3 coding sequence is TGTGCCAGCAGCCGACAGGGAGGAGGCAGTACGCAGTATTTT. Translated: CASSRQGGGSTQYF.